The 24 T cell receptor beta chains listed next were all sequenced from one sample in a study of PD-L1 blockade in urothelial cancer. Data came from immunoSEQ multiplex PCR; TCRdb stores just in-frame clones and leaves some out. Of hundreds of clones in the sample, under 35% were seen once. Specimen: tumor tissue, collected before atezolizumab (anti-PD-L1) treatment. All receptors derive from a man in his fifties with urothelial cancer.

This clone was counted a single time. The V gene is TRBV18, the J gene TRBJ2-7; D is unresolved. With 3 bases removed from V and 4 bases from J, the gap between germline ends came to 13 bases. This CDR3 region has 14 residues. In germline, CDR1 is KGHSH, CDR2 LQKENI. In nucleotides, the CDR3 is TGTGCCAGCTCACCGGGTCGGAAGGATTACGAGCAGTACTTC. This encodes CASSPGRKDYEQYF.

This rearrangement joins TRBV11-3 to TRBJ2-1, with 10 bases that match TRBD2. The length of the CDR3 is 16 residues. CDR1 and CDR2 (germline): SGHNT, YENEEA. J was trimmed by 7 bases and V by 1 base; bases with no gene match: 7. The CDR3, as DNA: TGTGCCAGCAGCTTAGGCTTAGCGGGAGGTGCAAATGAGCAGTTCTTC. Residues: CASSLGLAGGANEQFF.

This clone has more than one count but fewer than ten. The chain combines TRBV11-3 with TRBJ2-5; 11 positions match TRBD2. The ends lost 5 bases at V and 5 bases at J; junction bases unmatched: 7. Per germline, CDR1 SGHNT and CDR2 YENEEA. The CDR3 sequence is 15 residues long. In DNA form, the CDR3 reads TGTGCCAGCAGCCCCACTAGCGGGAGCGGGGAGACCCAGTACTTC. This translates into CASSPTSGSGETQYF.

This clone was seen a handful of times. The chain carries TRBV9 and TRBJ2-5; TRBD2 matches 8 bases. The CDR3 has 15 residues. V lost 9 bases, J lost 5 bases, and 15 bases stayed unmatched. Germline CDR1 and CDR2: SGDLS and YYNGEE. The CDR3, as DNA: TGTGCCACCAAACCCGGGACTAGTAAAGGGGAGACCCAGTACTTC. Amino acid sequence: CATKPGTSKGETQYF.

The chain uses TRBV15 and TRBJ1-5; D ambiguous. This CDR3 spans 14 amino acids. In germline, CDR1 is LNHNV, CDR2 YYDKDF (reference sequence). V shed 0 bases and J shed 4 bases, with 7 bases lying between them. For the CDR3, the DNA is TGTGCCACCAGCAGAGATCGATGGAATCAGCCCCAGCATTTT. Its protein product is CATSRDRWNQPQHF.

This clone was recorded a few times. This chain uses TRBV28 with TRBJ1-5; TRBD1 aligns across 8 bases. J gave up 1 base and V 6 bases, and 5 bases lay outside the gene matches. The CDR3 has 15 amino acids. CDR1 is MDHEN, CDR2 SYDVKM, per germline. The CDR3 nucleotides read TGTGCCAGCAGCTATGACAGGGGCAGCAATCAGCCCCAGCATTTT. Translation: CASSYDRGSNQPQHF.

This clone is medium-sized within its sample. The chain couples TRBV7-1 to TRBJ1-1; TRBD1 aligns across 9 bases. TRBV7-1 is assigned to the ORF class and has an uncertain function. There are 16 residues in the CDR3. After removal of 4 bases from V and 2 bases from J, the junction contained 8 bases not matched to a gene. This CDR3 reads CASSLTGTGSNTEAFF. The CDR3 region has the DNA TGTGCCAGCAGCTTAACGGGGACAGGGTCAAACACTGAAGCTTTCTTT.

The chain uses TRBV19 and TRBJ2-7; 10 bases are shared with TRBD2. This CDR3 has 12 amino acids. Trimming took 11 bases from V and 4 from J; bases not matched to a gene: 5. In germline, CDR1 is LNHDA, CDR2 SQIVND (reference sequence). The CDR3 DNA reads as TGTGCCGGTTGGACTAGCGGATACGAGCAGTACTTC. Its protein product is CAGWTSGYEQYF. Full variable domain (remainder filled in from reference TRBV19 and TRBJ2-7): DGGITQSPKYLFRKEGQNVTLSCEQNLNHDAMYWYRQDPGQGLRLIYYSQIVNDFQKGDIAEGYSVSREKKESFPLTVTSAQKNPTAFYLCAGWTSGYEQYFGPGTRLTVT.

The chain carries TRBV18 and TRBJ1-1, with D maybe TRBD1 (5 bases). The CDR3 consists of 15 residues. V lost 6 bases to trimming and J lost 3 bases, with 17 bases between them. Germline CDR1 is KGHSH and CDR2 is LQKENI. DNA of the CDR3: TGTGCCAGCTCGGCGCGGGGAGGGGTAGACACTGAAGCTTTCTTT. It translates to CASSARGGVDTEAFF.

The rearrangement uses TRBV29-1 and TRBJ2-3; 10 nucleotides line up with TRBD1. The CDR3 consists of 13 residues. The ends lost 5 bases at V and 5 bases at J; junction bases unmatched: 4. Germline V gene lookup returns CDR1 SQVTM and CDR2 ANQGSEA. CDR3 sequence reads: CSVRDRGVDTQYF. The CDR3 region has the DNA TGCAGCGTTAGGGACAGGGGTGTAGATACGCAGTATTTT.

The table lists this clone with a few counts. The rearrangement uses TRBV6-8 and TRBJ1-1, with D hard to call. The V end lost 5 bases, the J end lost 3 bases, and 16 bases lay between the germline ends. CDR1 MNHGY and CDR2 SAAAGT come from the germline V gene. This CDR3 has 15 residues. The CDR3, as DNA: TGTGCCAGCAGTGAGGGCCCGGGCAAAGACACTGAAGCTTTCTTT. Encoded protein: CASSEGPGKDTEAFF.

This clone is large within its sample. The chain joins TRBV11-3 to TRBJ2-7, with 9 nucleotides matching TRBD2. Germline V gene sequence: CDR1 SGHNT, CDR2 YENEEA. The CDR3 totals 14 residues. J was trimmed by 5 bases and V by 7 bases; bases with no gene match: 9. The CDR3 DNA reads TGTGCCAGCAACTCGGGCGGGAGGGGGCACGAGCAGTACTTC. Residues: CASNSGGRGHEQYF.

The V and J genes are TRBV28 and TRBJ2-7; D not certain. V gave up 5 bases and J gave up 3 bases, with 17 bases separating them. Germline values: CDR1 MDHEN, CDR2 SYDVKM. This CDR3 region has 15 residues. The CDR3 loop reads CASSPLTLPHYEQYF. The CDR3 nucleotides read TGTGCCAGCAGTCCGCTGACCCTCCCGCACTACGAGCAGTACTTC.

This clone was observed a handful of times. The chain joins TRBV6-8 to TRBJ2-1, with 13 bases that match TRBD2. CDR3 size: 17 residues. J gave up 3 bases and V 6 bases, and 8 bases lay outside the gene matches. Germline-derived CDR1 and CDR2 are MNHGY and SAAAGT. CDR3 region: CASRRTSGGLYYNEQFF. In DNA form, the CDR3 reads TGTGCCAGCAGACGGACTAGCGGGGGCCTTTACTACAATGAGCAGTTCTTC.

This clone is deemed large. V and J are TRBV6-8 and TRBJ1-2, with D possibly TRBD1 on 6 matching bases. Per the germline V gene, CDR1 is MNHGY and CDR2 is SAAAGT. V lost 5 bases, J lost 2 bases, and 9 bases lay in between. This CDR3 is 13 amino acids long. The DNA of the CDR3 is TGTGCCAGCAGTGGAGACAGGAACTATGGCTACACCTTC. Protein sequence: CASSGDRNYGYTF.

The V and J genes are TRBV14 and TRBJ2-7; a weak D match, TRBD2 (5 bases). Germline V gene data show CDR1 as SGHDN and CDR2 as FVKESK. V lost 4 bases, J lost 5 bases, and 15 bases lay in between. The CDR3 spans 14 residues. In nucleotides, the CDR3 is TGTGCCAGCAGCCCCGAACTAGGCGACCACGAGCAGTACTTC. Translation: CASSPELGDHEQYF.

This clone is medium-sized within its sample. V gene TRBV7-6 combines with J gene TRBJ2-3; TRBD1 agrees at 9 bases. Per germline, CDR1 SGHVS and CDR2 FNYEAQ. J was trimmed by 4 bases and V by 4 bases; bases with no gene match: 6. CDR3 length: 15 amino acids. The CDR3 bases are TGTGCCAGCAGCTCCCCGGGACAGGGTTCAGATACGCAGTATTTT. Translating gives CASSSPGQGSDTQYF.

This clone was counted between two and nine times. The rearrangement links TRBV6-7 to TRBJ2-7, with 7 bases matching TRBD1. Being an ORF, TRBV6-7 has a function that is uncertain. V lost 0 bases, J lost 0 bases, and 17 bases stayed unmatched. The length of the CDR3 is 20 residues. The CDR3 loop reads CASSYSAPGTEGLLSYEQYF. The CDR3 coding sequence is TGTGCCAGCAGTTACTCCGCACCGGGGACAGAAGGACTCCTCTCCTACGAGCAGTACTTC.

By its share, this clone is hyperexpanded. J is TRBJ1-3 and V is TRBV28; D remains ambiguous. CDR3 length equals 13 residues. Germline assignment: CDR1 MDHEN and CDR2 SYDVKM. V lost 5 bases and J 2 bases, leaving 7 bases between the germline ends. The CDR3 protein is CASSRFPGNTIYF. CDR3 DNA: TGTGCCAGCAGTCGCTTCCCTGGAAACACCATATATTTT.

This clone was found a few times. This chain links TRBV6-1 with TRBJ1-1; 8 bases agree with TRBD1. Germline loops: CDR1 MNHNS, CDR2 SASEGT. V lost 1 base and J lost 1; bases outside the gene matches: 2. This CDR3 spans 15 amino acids. The CDR3 protein is CASSEGGTGNTEAFF. The CDR3 nucleotides are TGTGCCAGCAGTGAAGGGGGGACAGGGAACACTGAAGCTTTCTTT.

The CDR3 reads CASSDNRDEQYF. The CDR3 region has the DNA TGTGCCAGCAGTGATAACAGGGACGAGCAGTACTTC. The chain joins TRBV6-8 to TRBJ2-7; possible D gene TRBD1, 6 bases. Between the trimmed V and J ends, which lost 5 bases and 5 bases, there was a span of 10 bases. Germline V gene lookup returns CDR1 MNHGY and CDR2 SAAAGT. The CDR3 has 12 residues.

This clone ranks as medium-sized. The rearrangement links TRBV11-3 to TRBJ2-7; D unresolved. With 1 base removed from V and 3 bases from J, the gap between germline ends came to 10 bases. The CDR3 is 14 residues long. CDR1 is SGHNT, CDR2 YENEEA, per germline. This CDR3 reads CASSLVLDGYEQYF. CDR3 coding DNA: TGTGCCAGCAGCTTAGTTTTAGACGGCTACGAGCAGTACTTC. The full variable domain, in which reference TRBV11-3 and TRBJ2-7 provide the parts outside the CDR3, is EAGVVQSPRYKIIEKKQPVAFWCNPISGHNTLYWYLQNLGQGPELLIRYENEEAVDDSQLPKDRFSAERLKGVDSTLKIQPAELGDSAVYLCASSLVLDGYEQYFGPGTRLTVT.

By its share, this clone is medium-sized (0.01 to 0.1%). The V and J genes are TRBV11-3 and TRBJ1-5; 9 bases are shared with TRBD1. This CDR3 is 14 amino acids long. Germline CDR1 SGHNT, CDR2 YENEEA. V was clipped by 3 bases and J by 7 bases; unmatched bases: 4. The CDR3 region is CASSFTGGEQPQHF. DNA for the CDR3: TGTGCCAGCAGCTTTACAGGGGGCGAACAGCCCCAGCATTTT.

The CDR3: CASSFIATGKNYEQYF. CDR3 DNA: TGTGCCAGCAGTTTTATCGCCACAGGGAAAAACTACGAGCAGTACTTC. The chain is built from TRBV28 and TRBJ2-7, with D possibly matching TRBD1 (6 bases). Per germline, CDR1 MDHEN and CDR2 SYDVKM. The CDR3 is made up of 16 amino acids. With 3 bases removed from V and 3 bases from J, the gap between germline ends came to 18 bases.